This TCR beta chain appears in the sequencing data of a study of cytomegalovirus exposure and HLA in healthy donors. Data came from immunoSEQ multiplex PCR; TCRdb stores just in-frame clones and leaves some out. Here the sample spans some 80,000 clones, about 96% being singletons. The study, taken as a whole, reports: Three chains tied to CMV proved CMV antigen-specific in vitro. Among TCR sequences, most were rare, though some public TCRs appeared in many donors.

Points on this clone: Its matching antigen is unknown.

V was pared by 5 bases and J by 8 bases, with 13 bases of the junction left unmatched. The CDR3 is 15 residues long. Germline lookup yields CDR1 MDHEN and CDR2 SYDVKM. The chain joins TRBV28 to TRBJ1-2, with 8 nucleotides matching TRBD1. This clonotype was sampled from a young woman in good health and CMV-seronegative. Sequencing was done on a sample of PBMCs. The CDR3 coding sequence is TGTGCCAGCAGTCAGCCAGGGGGCGTTTTCATAGGCTACACCTTC. Translated, it gives CASSQPGGVFIGYTF.